This record looks at one T cell receptor (beta chain) sequence and its context. Antigen specificity is unknown. TCR beta VDJ and CDR3 profiling used genomic DNA as template. MiXCR was run by TCRdb on the reads, yielding one entry per CDR3 protein. Here the sample spans some 210,000 distinct CDR3 sequences, over 55% being singletons. The data belong to a study of CD8+CD57+ T cells in acquired aplastic anemia. Across the whole study: Across the sorted CD4+ and CD8+ cells, DNA amounts averaged about 3.2 ug. Study-wide results and caveats: For CD8+ Simpson's diversity, patients and controls showed no significant difference.

The CDR3 runs 13 residues. The germline V gene has CDR1 SGHTA and CDR2 FQGNSA. After removal of 4 bases from V and 13 bases from J, the junction contained 8 bases not matched to a gene. The TCR originated in a human donor in good health. The sample comprised sorted CD4+, CD8+, or CD8+CD57+ T cells (not recorded which) from PBMCs. The chain couples TRBV7-2 to TRBJ2-3; 10 nucleotides match TRBD2. CDR3 sequence reads: CASSSGLAAVKYF. CDR3 nucleotide sequence: TGTGCCAGCAGCTCAGGACTAGCGGCCGTCAAGTATTTT.